Listed here is a single T cell receptor (beta chain). Its antigen is as yet unknown. Method: immunoSEQ multiplex PCR; TCRdb's copy keeps in-frame clones and lacks some. The sample yields 85,000 to 100,000 clones, approximately 92% seen once. The CDR3 sequence is 15 residues long. Trimming removed 6 bases at V and 5 bases at J, with 19 bases between. Germline V gene lookup returns CDR1 SGHDN and CDR2 FVKESK. This specimen belongs to a study of T cell responses to AZD1222 COVID-19 vaccine. Background on the study: The analysis combined second doses at about 4 or about 12 weeks.

General study results and limits: Possibly, clonal diversity was underestimated; donors were largely white British and included more females. Spike regions recognized by vaccine-associated CD4 TCRs spanned the protein, led by 160-218 and 743-854.

The TCR was taken from an adult in good health. The input for sequencing was peripheral blood, taken on day 0 of AZD1222 vaccination. This chain links TRBV14 with TRBJ2-5; D is perhaps TRBD1 (6 bases). Here the CDR3 DNA reads TGTGCCAGCAGACGTACAGGGACACCGGGGGAGACCCAGTACTTC. Amino acid sequence: CASRRTGTPGETQYF.